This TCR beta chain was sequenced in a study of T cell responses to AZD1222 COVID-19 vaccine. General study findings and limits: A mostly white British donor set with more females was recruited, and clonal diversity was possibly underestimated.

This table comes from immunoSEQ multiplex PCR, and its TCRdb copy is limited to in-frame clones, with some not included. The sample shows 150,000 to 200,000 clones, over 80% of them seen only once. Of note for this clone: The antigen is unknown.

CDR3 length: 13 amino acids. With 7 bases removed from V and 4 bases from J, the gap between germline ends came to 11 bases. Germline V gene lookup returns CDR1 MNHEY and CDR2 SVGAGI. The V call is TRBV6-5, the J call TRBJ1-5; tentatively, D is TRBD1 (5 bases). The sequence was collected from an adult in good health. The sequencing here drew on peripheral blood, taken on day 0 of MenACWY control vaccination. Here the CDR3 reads CASTLQANQPQHF. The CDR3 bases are TGTGCCAGCACCCTACAGGCTAATCAGCCCCAGCATTTT.